This entry lists 30 T cell receptor beta chains sequenced from one sample in a study of tumor-infiltrating lymphocytes in primary liver carcinoma. Out of unsorted whole blood came the blood RNA, and germline DNA was extracted as well. Making TCR beta cDNA involved approximately 530 ng total RNA and a constant-region primer. Three nested multiplex PCR rounds, a slightly modified ARM-PCR, produced the libraries for TCR beta. The first two PCR rounds used TRBV1-TRBV30 primers with a Cbeta primer, 9 to 11 cycles each. In TCRdb, the multiplex PCR reads were re-called with MiXCR into one record per CDR3 protein. The sample comprises 330,000 or so distinct CDR3 sequences, roughly two thirds of which are singletons, and roughly 6% rests with the top ten. Sequences were obtained from peripheral blood. The receptors originated from a middle-aged man with primary liver carcinoma and hepatitis B virus infection.

Comment on this clonotype: A read error may explain this, as a much larger clone is one base away. The gene calls are TRBV5-5 and TRBJ1-5; 8 nucleotides match TRBD1. Germline CDR1 is SGHKS and CDR2 is YYEKEE (reference sequence). This CDR3 spans 15 amino acids. Trimming removed 0 bases from V and 7 bases from J; junction bases left unmatched: 6. CDR3 loop: CASSLDAGDRQPQHF. The CDR3 coding sequence is TGTGCCAGCAGCTTGGATGCAGGGGACAGGCAGCCCCAGCATTTT.

Worth noting for this clonotype: An end of the junction does not agree with germline; a read error may underlie this. The gene calls are TRBV7-9 and TRBJ2-7; 7 bases match TRBD1. Germline V CDR1 and CDR2: SEHNR, FQNEAQ (reference sequence). CDR3 length: 14 residues. The CDR3 DNA reads as TGTGCCGGCAGCTTACCGGGACAGAGCTACGAGCAGTACTTC. Translation gives CAGSLPGQSYEQYF.

This clonotype has just a few counts. The junction departs from the called germline gene at one end, perhaps through a read error. CDR3 protein: CATQSFGTTTGF. DNA of the CDR3: TGTGCCACCCAGAGTTTTGGGACCACCACCGGCTTT. V gene TRBV6-2 or TRBV6-3 combines with J gene TRBJ1-1, with D perhaps TRBD1 (5 bases). The CDR3 is 12 residues long. Looked up from germline, CDR1 is MNHEY and CDR2 is SVGEGT.

Remarks on this clonotype: No conserved phenylalanine or tryptophan ends this CDR3, so it is likely a read error. No DNA is shown, since the ends of the CDR3 on it are uncertain; the CDR3 is the one TCRdb lists. The chain couples TRBV11-2 to TRBJ2-7; the table names TRBD1, a call not compared with the DNA. Germline V gives CDR1 SGHAT, CDR2 FQNNGV. The CDR3 region is 8 residues in length, termini included. The CDR3 loop reads CPSSPRDI.

About this clonotype itself: A read error may explain this, as a much larger clone is one base away. For the CDR3, the DNA is TGTACCAGCGCTCTCACAGGGTCCTACAATGAGCAGTTCTTC. It encodes CTSALTGSYNEQFF. The chain recombines TRBV6-2 or TRBV6-3 with TRBJ2-1; TRBD1 is a possible D gene (6 bases). Germline CDR1 is MNHEY and CDR2 is SVGEGT. This CDR3 contains 14 residues.

As for this clonotype: This sequence may be a read error, since a much larger clone differs from it by one base. This chain joins TRBV5-6 and TRBJ2-1, with D unresolved. The CDR3 extends over 12 amino acids. Germline values: CDR1 SGHDT, CDR2 YYEEEE. CDR3 amino acids: CATSLDPDEQFF. The CDR3 coding sequence is TGTGCCACCAGCTTGGACCCCGATGAGCAGTTCTTC.

This clonotype has more than one count but fewer than ten. The rearrangement uses TRBV5-5 and TRBJ2-3, with TRBD2 matching over 8 bases. The germline V gene encodes CDR1 SGHKS and CDR2 YYEKEE (reference sequence). V lost 4 bases to trimming and J lost 3 bases; unmatched junction nucleotides: 13. The CDR3 totals 17 residues. CDR3 sequence: CASSLPVGTSGTDTQYF. CDR3 sequence (DNA): TGTGCCAGCAGCCTACCGGTTGGGACTAGTGGGACAGATACGCAGTATTTT.

A note on this clonotype: Being one base from a much bigger clone, this may be a read error. V usage is TRBV12-3 or TRBV12-4 and J usage is TRBJ2-2; D gene ambiguous. Trimming took 5 bases from V and 10 from J, leaving 17 bases between them. CDR3 length: 14 residues. The CDR3 loop reads CASSASTQAEELFF. As DNA, the CDR3 is TGTGCCAGCAGTGCCTCTACCCAGGCCGAGGAGCTGTTTTTT.

This clonotype was found a few times. This may arise from a read error, as a much more abundant clone is one base away. The chain has TRBV6-5 and TRBJ1-4, with unresolved D. Per germline, CDR1 MNHEY and CDR2 SVGAGI. Trimming took 5 bases from V and 12 from J, leaving 10 bases between them. There are 11 residues in the CDR3. The CDR3 DNA sequence: TGTGCCAGCAGTCCGGATGGGGAACTGTTTTTT. Its translation is CASSPDGELFF.

A note on this clonotype: The missing conserved phenylalanine or tryptophan at the end of this CDR3 makes a read error likely. This rearrangement joins TRBV7-9 to TRBJ1-3, with D hard to call. The CDR3 has 15 amino acids. Germline values: CDR1 SEHNR, CDR2 FQNEAQ (reference sequence). The V end lost 5 bases, the J end lost 0 bases, and 11 bases lay between the germline ends. CDR3 nucleotides: TGTGCCAGCAGCGCACAAACGGACTCTGGAAACACCATATATTCT. Translated, it gives CASSAQTDSGNTIYS.

In regard to this clonotype: A much bigger clone sits one base away, suggesting this may be a read error. This CDR3 is CASNTEGCEQFF. The DNA for the CDR3 is TGTGCCAGCAATACCGAGGGCTGTGAGCAGTTCTTC. This chain links TRBV6-6 with TRBJ2-1; D perhaps matches TRBD2 (5 bases). Germline CDR1 MNHNY, CDR2 SVGAGI (reference sequence). V lost 7 bases and J 9 bases, leaving 13 bases between the germline ends. CDR3 length: 12 amino acids.

With respect to this clonotype: One end of the junction does not line up with germline, which may come from a read error. V is TRBV29-1 and J is TRBJ2-5; D may be TRBD2 (5 bases). CDR1 and CDR2 (germline): SQVTM, ANQGSEA. This CDR3 is 15 amino acids long. As DNA, the CDR3 is TGCAGCGTTCCCAACCCCCCCGGGATGGCAGAGACCCACTACTTC. Amino acids: CSVPNPPGMAETHYF. The entire variable domain, with the rest obtained from reference TRBV29-1 and TRBJ2-5, is as follows: SAVISQKPSRDICQRGTSLTIQCQVDSQVTMMFWYRQQPGQSLTLIATANQGSEATYESGFVIDKFPISRPNLTFSTLTVSNMSPEDSSIYLCSVPNPPGMAETHYFGPGTRLLVL.

As concerns this clonotype: A much larger clone sits a single nucleotide away, making a read error possible. The chain carries TRBV4-1 and TRBJ2-1, with 7 bases identical to TRBD1. CDR3 size: 15 residues. The junction had 6 bases not matched to a gene; V was cut back by 0 bases and J by 7 bases. Germline-derived CDR1 and CDR2 are MGHRA and YSYEKL. CDR3 in DNA: TGCGCCAGCAGCCAAGATCATCGCAGGGGGAATGAGCAGTTCTTC. This gives the protein CASSQDHRRGNEQFF.

With regard to this clonotype: An end of the junction does not agree with germline; a read error may underlie this. The genes are TRBV11-2 and TRBJ2-3, with 8 bases matching TRBD1. CDR1 SGHAT and CDR2 FQNNGV come from the germline V gene. CDR3 size: 14 residues. The CDR3 spells CAGSCGQGGDTQYF. The CDR3 DNA sequence: TGTGCCGGCAGCTGCGGACAGGGCGGGGATACGCAGTATTTT.

Worth noting for this clonotype: One junction end does not reproduce the germline sequence, and a read error may be involved. J is TRBJ2-5 and V is TRBV11-1, with D uncertain. This CDR3 is built from 15 residues. Germline V gives CDR1 SGHAT, CDR2 FQDESV (reference sequence). This CDR3 is CASSLRRTLQVTQYF. CDR3 in DNA: TGTGCCAGCAGCCTTAGACGGACCCTACAAGTGACCCAGTACTTC.

Remarks on this clonotype: A much larger clone sits a single nucleotide away, making a read error possible. This chain links TRBV12-3 or TRBV12-4 with TRBJ1-5, with 8 bases identical to TRBD1. CDR3 size: 15 residues. V was pared by 6 bases and J by 6 bases, with 10 bases of the junction left unmatched. DNA of the CDR3: TGTGCCAGCAGCTCTAGGACAGGGACTTCTCAGCCCCAGCATTTT. It encodes CASSSRTGTSQPQHF.

V and J are TRBV11-2 and TRBJ2-3; tentatively, D is TRBD1 or TRBD2 (6 bases each). Trimming took 3 bases from V and 7 from J, leaving 17 bases between them. The CDR3 has 15 residues. Germline V lookup: CDR1 SGHAT, CDR2 FQNNGV. As DNA, the CDR3 is TGTGCCAGCAGCTTCCGGGGGCGGGCCTCCTATACGCAGTATTTT. Amino acids: CASSFRGRASYTQYF.

Regarding this clonotype: Here the CDR3 omits its conserved ending phenylalanine or tryptophan, so a read error is the likely source. The chain has TRBV11-2 and TRBJ1-1, with a weak D call TRBD1 (6 bases). V lost 0 bases to trimming and J lost 5 bases, with 10 bases between them. The germline V gene encodes CDR1 SGHAT and CDR2 FQNNGV. The CDR3 contains 14 residues. The CDR3 coding sequence is TGTGCCAGCAGCTTAGAAGGGGGTAGGACTGAAGCTTTCCTT. It is translated as CASSLEGGRTEAFL.

This clonotype has just one count. At one boundary the junction diverges from the germline segment, which might be a read error. The chain joins TRBV11-2 to TRBJ1-3; D unclear. The CDR3 runs 15 residues. Germline V lookup: CDR1 SGHAT, CDR2 FQNNGV. The chain's CDR3 is CASSSMGIGGNTIYF. The DNA for the CDR3 is TGCGCCAGCAGCTCCATGGGGATTGGTGGAAACACCATATATTTT. The entire variable domain, with the rest obtained from reference TRBV11-2 and TRBJ1-3, is as follows: EAGVAQSPRYKIIEKRQSVAFWCNPISGHATLYWYQQILGQGPKLLIQFQNNGVVDDSQLPKDRFSAERLKGVDSTLKIQPAKLEDSAVYLCASSSMGIGGNTIYFGEGSWLTVV.

This chain links TRBV11-1 with TRBJ1-6; 8 nucleotides align to TRBD1. Germline trimming cut 5 bases from V and 7 bases from J; bases unmatched to any gene: 4. The germline gives CDR1 SGHAT, CDR2 FQDESV (reference sequence). The CDR3 totals 14 residues. This CDR3 reads CASSPSGGNSPLHF. The CDR3 DNA is TGTGCCAGCAGCCCGTCAGGGGGCAATTCACCCCTCCACTTT.

Of note for this clonotype: This clone may be a read error of a much larger clone one base away. CDR3 sequence (DNA): TGTGCCAGTCGGACAGGGTTGAGCAATGAGCAGTTCTTC. Protein: CASRTGLSNEQFF. The genes are TRBV6-1 and TRBJ2-1; TRBD1 aligns across 8 bases. The germline V gene has CDR1 MNHNS and CDR2 SASEGT. V shed 9 bases, J shed 6 bases, and the junction held 7 bases outside the gene matches. CDR3 length: 13 residues.

This clonotype occurred a few times. The conserved closing phenylalanine or tryptophan is absent in this CDR3, likely reflecting a read error. This sequence joins TRBV11-2 and TRBJ2-1, with 10 nucleotides matching TRBD1. Looked up from germline, CDR1 is SGHAT and CDR2 is FQNNGV. The CDR3 length is 15 residues. CDR3 protein: CASSLGTGDYNEQFL. The CDR3 DNA reads as TGTGCCAGCAGTTTAGGGACAGGGGATTACAATGAGCAGTTCTTA.

The chain is built from TRBV6-1 and TRBJ2-6; tentatively, D is TRBD2 (6 bases). This CDR3 spans 18 amino acids. With 2 bases removed from V and 0 bases from J, the gap between germline ends came to 14 bases. Germline CDR1 is MNHNS and CDR2 is SASEGT. CDR3 nucleotides: TGTGCCAGCAGTGAACGGGGGACGGCCAGCTCTGGGGCCAACGTCCTGACTTTC. Its translation: CASSERGTASSGANVLTF.

Comment on this clonotype: A much larger clone lies one base from this, so it may be a read error. The V gene is TRBV4-1, the J gene TRBJ2-2; 7 nucleotides align to TRBD1. There are 15 residues in the CDR3. CDR1 and CDR2 (germline): MGHRA, YSYEKL. CDR3 residues: CASSADRVETGEPFF. In DNA, the CDR3 is TGCGCCAGCAGCGCTGACAGGGTAGAAACCGGGGAGCCGTTTTTT.

Concerning this clonotype itself: Being one base from a much bigger clone, this may be a read error. The rearrangement joins TRBV6-5 to TRBJ2-7; TRBD2 agrees at 9 bases. This CDR3 has 15 residues. Germline-derived CDR1 and CDR2 are MNHEY and SVGAGI. DNA of the CDR3: TGTGCCAGCAGTTACTCTAGCGGGGGCTCCTACGAGCAGCACTTC. As protein: CASSYSSGGSYEQHF.

This clonotype was seen a handful of times. A read error may explain this, as a much larger clone is one base away. This chain joins TRBV6-2 or TRBV6-3 and TRBJ2-2, with a tentative D call TRBD2 (5 bases). CDR1 and CDR2 (germline): MNHEY, SVGEGT. The CDR3 runs to 13 residues. CDR3 sequence reads: CASRGRNTGELSF. The CDR3 DNA sequence: TGTGCCAGCAGAGGCAGAAACACCGGGGAGCTGTCTTTT.

Worth noting for this clonotype: A much larger clone differs from this one at a single base, so this may be a read error. This rearrangement joins TRBV6-2 or TRBV6-3 to TRBJ2-3; TRBD2 matches 7 bases. The germline CDR1 and CDR2 sequences are MNHEY and SVGEGT. Trimming cost V 5 bases and J 13 bases; bases outside gene matches: 24. This CDR3 has 17 amino acids. CDR3 in amino acids: CASSARPRGGGSRGEYF. CDR3 in DNA: TGTGCCAGCAGTGCACGGCCCCGGGGAGGCGGGAGTCGAGGAGAGTATTTT.

Comment on this clonotype: At one end the junction does not follow the germline gene, possibly because of a read error. This sequence joins TRBV11-2 and TRBJ2-3, with a weak D call TRBD2 (5 bases). Per the germline V gene, CDR1 is SGHAT and CDR2 is FQNNGV. The CDR3 sequence is 15 residues long. The CDR3 region is CVSSLGTSSKDTQYF. Here the CDR3 DNA reads TGTGTCAGCAGCTTAGGCACCTCTAGCAAAGATACGCAGTATTTT.

With regard to this clonotype: The junction shows a germline mismatch at one end, possibly a read error. The chain employs TRBV11-2 and TRBJ1-5; 8 bases fit TRBD1. From germline, CDR1 is SGHAT and CDR2 FQNNGV. This CDR3 is 13 amino acids long. In DNA form, the CDR3 reads TGTACCAGCAGCACACAGGGGGATCAGCCCCAGCATTTT. Translating it yields CTSSTQGDQPQHF.

Regarding this clonotype: One base away lies a much larger clone, so this may be a sequencing read error. Given the absence of the conserved phenylalanine or tryptophan at the CDR3 end, a read error is likely. V usage is TRBV6-1 and J usage is TRBJ1-6; 8 nucleotides agree with TRBD1. With 4 bases clipped from V and 8 bases from J, the junction kept 10 bases outside the gene matches. CDR1 and CDR2 (germline): MNHNS, SASEGT. The CDR3 contains 16 residues. CDR3 loop: CASSGGAGTGYSPLHL. Written as DNA, the CDR3 is TGTGCCAGCAGTGGAGGAGCCGGGACAGGATATTCACCCCTCCACCTT.